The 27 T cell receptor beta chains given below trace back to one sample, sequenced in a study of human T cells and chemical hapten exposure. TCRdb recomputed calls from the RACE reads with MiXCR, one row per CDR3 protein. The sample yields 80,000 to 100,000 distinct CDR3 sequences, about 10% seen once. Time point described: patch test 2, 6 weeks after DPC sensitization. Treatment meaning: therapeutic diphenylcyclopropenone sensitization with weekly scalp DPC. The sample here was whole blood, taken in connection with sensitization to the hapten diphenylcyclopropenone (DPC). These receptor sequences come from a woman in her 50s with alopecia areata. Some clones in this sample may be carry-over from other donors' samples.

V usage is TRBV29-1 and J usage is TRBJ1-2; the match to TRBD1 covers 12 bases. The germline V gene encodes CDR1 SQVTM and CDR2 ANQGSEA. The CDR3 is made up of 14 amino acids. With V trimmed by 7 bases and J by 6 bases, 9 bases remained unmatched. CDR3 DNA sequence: TGCAGCGCAACCGGGACAGGGGGCGTTGATGGCTACACCTTC. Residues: CSATGTGGVDGYTF.

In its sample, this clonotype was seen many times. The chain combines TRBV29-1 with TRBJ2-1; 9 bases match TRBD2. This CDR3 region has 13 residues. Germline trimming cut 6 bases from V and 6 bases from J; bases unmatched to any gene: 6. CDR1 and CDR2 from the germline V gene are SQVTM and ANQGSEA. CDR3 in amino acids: CSVPPSGINEQFF. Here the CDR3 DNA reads TGCAGCGTCCCCCCTAGCGGGATCAATGAGCAGTTCTTC.

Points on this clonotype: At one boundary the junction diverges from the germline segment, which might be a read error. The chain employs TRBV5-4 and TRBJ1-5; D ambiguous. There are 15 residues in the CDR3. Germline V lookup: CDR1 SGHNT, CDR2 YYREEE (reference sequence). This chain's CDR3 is CASSLGIEGNQPQHF. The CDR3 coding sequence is TGTGCCAGCAGTTTGGGAATTGAGGGCAATCAGCCCCAGCATTTT.

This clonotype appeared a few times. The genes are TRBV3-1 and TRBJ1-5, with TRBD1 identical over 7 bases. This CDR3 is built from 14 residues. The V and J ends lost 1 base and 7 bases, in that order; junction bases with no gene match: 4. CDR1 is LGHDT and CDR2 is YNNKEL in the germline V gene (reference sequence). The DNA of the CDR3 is TGTGCCAGCAGCCAAGGAAGAGGGGGCCAGCCCCAGCATTTT. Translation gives CASSQGRGGQPQHF.

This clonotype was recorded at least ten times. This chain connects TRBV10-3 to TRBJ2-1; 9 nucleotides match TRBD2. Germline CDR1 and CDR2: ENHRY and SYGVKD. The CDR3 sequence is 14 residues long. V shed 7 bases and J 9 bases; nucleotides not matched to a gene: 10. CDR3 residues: CAIKKELAGAEQFF. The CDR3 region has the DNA TGTGCCATCAAAAAAGAATTAGCGGGAGCTGAGCAGTTCTTC.

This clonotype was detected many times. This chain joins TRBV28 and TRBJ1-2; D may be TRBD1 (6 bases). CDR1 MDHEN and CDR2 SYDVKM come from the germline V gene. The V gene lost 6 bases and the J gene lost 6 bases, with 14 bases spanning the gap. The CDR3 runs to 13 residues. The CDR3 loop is CASRTTGWDGYTF. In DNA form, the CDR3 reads TGTGCCAGCAGGACGACAGGCTGGGATGGCTACACCTTC.

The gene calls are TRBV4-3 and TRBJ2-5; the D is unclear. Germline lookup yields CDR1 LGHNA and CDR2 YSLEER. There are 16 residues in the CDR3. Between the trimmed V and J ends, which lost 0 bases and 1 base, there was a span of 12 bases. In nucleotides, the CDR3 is TGCGCCAGCAGCCAAGACCTCGCCAGGCCCCAAGAGACCCAGTACTTC. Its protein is CASSQDLARPQETQYF.

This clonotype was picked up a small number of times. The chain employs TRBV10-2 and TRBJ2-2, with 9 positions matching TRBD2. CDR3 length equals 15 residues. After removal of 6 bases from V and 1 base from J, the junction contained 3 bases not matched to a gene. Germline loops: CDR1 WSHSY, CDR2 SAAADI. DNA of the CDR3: TGCGCCAGCAGCCTTAGCGGGAGGAACACCGGGGAGCTGTTTTTT. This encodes CASSLSGRNTGELFF.

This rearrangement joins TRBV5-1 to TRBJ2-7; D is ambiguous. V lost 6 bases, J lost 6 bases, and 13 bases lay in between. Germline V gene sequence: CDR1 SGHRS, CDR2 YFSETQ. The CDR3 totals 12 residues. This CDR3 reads CASTDPGSEQYF. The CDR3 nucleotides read TGCGCCAGCACGGATCCCGGGTCCGAGCAGTACTTC. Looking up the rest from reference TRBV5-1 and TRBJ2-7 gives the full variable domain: KAGVTQTPRYLIKTRGQQVTLSCSPISGHRSVSWYQQTPGQGLQFLFEYFSETQRNKGNFPGRFSGRQFSNSRSEMNVSTLELGDSALYLCASTDPGSEQYFGPGTRLTVT.

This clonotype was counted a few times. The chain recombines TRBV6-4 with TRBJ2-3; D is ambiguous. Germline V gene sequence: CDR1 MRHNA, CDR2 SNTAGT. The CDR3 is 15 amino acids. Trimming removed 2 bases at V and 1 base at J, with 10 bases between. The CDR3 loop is CASSDEGWGTDTQYF. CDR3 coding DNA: TGTGCCAGCAGTGACGAAGGGTGGGGCACAGATACGCAGTATTTT.

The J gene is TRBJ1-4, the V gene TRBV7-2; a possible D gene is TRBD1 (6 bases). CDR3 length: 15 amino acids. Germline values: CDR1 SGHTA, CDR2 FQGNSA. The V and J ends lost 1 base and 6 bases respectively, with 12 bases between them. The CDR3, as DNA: TGTGCCAGCAGCTTAGATAGGGGGGCCTATGAAAAACTGTTTTTT. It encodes CASSLDRGAYEKLFF.

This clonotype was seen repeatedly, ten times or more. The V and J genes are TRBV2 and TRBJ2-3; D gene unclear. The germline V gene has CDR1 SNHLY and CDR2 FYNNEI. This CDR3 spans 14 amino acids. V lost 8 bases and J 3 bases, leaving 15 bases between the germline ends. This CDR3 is CASRTEYSTDTQYF. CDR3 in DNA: TGTGCCAGCCGTACGGAGTATAGTACAGATACGCAGTATTTT. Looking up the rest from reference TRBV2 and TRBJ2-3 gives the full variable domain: EPEVTQTPSHQVTQMGQEVILRCVPISNHLYFYWYRQILGQKVEFLVSFYNNEISEKSEIFDDQFSVERPDGSNFTLKIRSTKLEDSAMYFCASRTEYSTDTQYFGPGTRLTVL.

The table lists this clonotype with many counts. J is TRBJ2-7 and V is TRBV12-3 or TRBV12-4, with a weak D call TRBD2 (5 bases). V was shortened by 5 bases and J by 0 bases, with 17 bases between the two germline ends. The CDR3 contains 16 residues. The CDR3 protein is CASSPHPPGSSYEQYF. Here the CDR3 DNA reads TGTGCCAGCAGTCCCCACCCTCCTGGGAGCTCCTACGAGCAGTACTTC.

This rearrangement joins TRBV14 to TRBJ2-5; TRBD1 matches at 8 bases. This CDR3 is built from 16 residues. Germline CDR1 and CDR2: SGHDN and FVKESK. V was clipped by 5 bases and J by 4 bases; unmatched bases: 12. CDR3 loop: CASSGQGFGVSETQYF. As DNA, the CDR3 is TGTGCCAGCAGCGGACAGGGTTTCGGCGTTTCAGAGACCCAGTACTTC.

CDR3 amino acids: CASSEGSGSNTEAFF. In DNA, the CDR3 is TGTGCCAGCAGTGAGGGGAGCGGCTCGAACACTGAAGCTTTCTTT. V and J are TRBV2 and TRBJ1-1; D unresolved. Germline assignment: CDR1 SNHLY and CDR2 FYNNEI. V was cut by 3 bases and J by 1 base, with 12 bases left in between. The CDR3 is made up of 15 amino acids.

The CDR3 DNA is TGTGCCAGCAGCCGAGGACTAGCTGGTTTGGGGCAAGAGACCCAGTACTTC. It encodes CASSRGLAGLGQETQYF. The chain employs TRBV12-3 or TRBV12-4 and TRBJ2-5; 8 bases match TRBD2. This CDR3 comprises 17 residues. Trimming cost V 6 bases and J 2 bases; bases outside gene matches: 14.

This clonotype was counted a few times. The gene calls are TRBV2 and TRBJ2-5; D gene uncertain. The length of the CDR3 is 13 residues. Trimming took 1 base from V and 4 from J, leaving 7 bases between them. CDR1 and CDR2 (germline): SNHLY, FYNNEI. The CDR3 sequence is CASSEGPGETQYF. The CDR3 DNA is TGTGCCAGCAGTGAAGGACCGGGAGAGACCCAGTACTTC.

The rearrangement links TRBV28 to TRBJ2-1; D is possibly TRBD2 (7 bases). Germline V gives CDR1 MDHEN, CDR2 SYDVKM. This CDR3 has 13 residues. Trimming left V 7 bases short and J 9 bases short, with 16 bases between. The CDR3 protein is CASNAGGGFEQFF. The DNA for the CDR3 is TGTGCCAGCAACGCGGGCGGGGGCTTTGAGCAGTTCTTC. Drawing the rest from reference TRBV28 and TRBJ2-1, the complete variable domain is DVKVTQSSRYLVKRTGEKVFLECVQDMDHENMFWYRQDPGLGLRLIYFSYDVKMKEKGDIPEGYSVSREKKERFSLILESASTNQTSMYLCASNAGGGFEQFFGPGTRLTVL.

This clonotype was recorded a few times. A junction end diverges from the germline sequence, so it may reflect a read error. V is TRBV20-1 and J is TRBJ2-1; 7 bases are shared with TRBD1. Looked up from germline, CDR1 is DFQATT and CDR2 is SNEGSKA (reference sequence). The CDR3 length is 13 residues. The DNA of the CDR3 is TGTAGTGCCGACAGGGCGTCTAGAAATGAGCAGTTCTTC. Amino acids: CSADRASRNEQFF.

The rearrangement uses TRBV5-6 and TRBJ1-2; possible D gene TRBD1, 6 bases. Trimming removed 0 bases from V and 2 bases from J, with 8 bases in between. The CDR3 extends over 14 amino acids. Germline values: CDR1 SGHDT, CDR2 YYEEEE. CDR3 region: CASSLGDTNYGYTF. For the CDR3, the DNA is TGTGCCAGCAGCTTGGGGGACACCAACTATGGCTACACCTTC.

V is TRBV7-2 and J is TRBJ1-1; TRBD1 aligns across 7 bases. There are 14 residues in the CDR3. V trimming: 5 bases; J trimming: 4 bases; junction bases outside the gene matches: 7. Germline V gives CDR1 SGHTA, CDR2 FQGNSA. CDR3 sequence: CASSATGTVTEAFF. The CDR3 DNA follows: TGTGCCAGCAGCGCGACAGGGACGGTCACTGAAGCTTTCTTT.

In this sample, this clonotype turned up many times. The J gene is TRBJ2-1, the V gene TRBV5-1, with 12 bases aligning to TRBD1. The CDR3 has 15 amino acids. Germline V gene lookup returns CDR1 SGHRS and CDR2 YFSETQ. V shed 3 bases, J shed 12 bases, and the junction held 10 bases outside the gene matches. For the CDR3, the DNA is TGCGCCAGCAGCTCCGAAGGGACAGGGGGCTTATGGCAGTTCTTC. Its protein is CASSSEGTGGLWQFF.

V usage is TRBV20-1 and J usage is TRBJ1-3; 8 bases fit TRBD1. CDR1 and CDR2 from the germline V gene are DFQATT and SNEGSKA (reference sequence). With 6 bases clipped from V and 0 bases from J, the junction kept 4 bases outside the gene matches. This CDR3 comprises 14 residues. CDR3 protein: CSAQDRASGNTIYF. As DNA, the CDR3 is TGCAGTGCACAGGACAGGGCCTCTGGAAACACCATATATTTT.

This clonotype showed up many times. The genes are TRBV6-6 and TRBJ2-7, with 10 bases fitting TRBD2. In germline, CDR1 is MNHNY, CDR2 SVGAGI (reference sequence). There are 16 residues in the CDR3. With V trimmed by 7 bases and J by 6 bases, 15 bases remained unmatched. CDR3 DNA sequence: TGTGCCAGCACCGCCGGGTCGGCTAGCGGGAGAGGCGAGCAGTACTTC. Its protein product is CASTAGSASGRGEQYF.

The CDR3 reads CASSSRTSSTDTQYF. DNA of the CDR3: TGTGCCAGCAGCTCCCGGACCAGTAGCACAGATACGCAGTATTTT. The rearrangement links TRBV7-9 to TRBJ2-3; no clear D. The CDR3 loop spans 15 amino acids. The germline V gene encodes CDR1 SEHNR and CDR2 FQNEAQ (reference sequence). Trimming removed 4 bases at V and 0 bases at J, with 11 bases between.

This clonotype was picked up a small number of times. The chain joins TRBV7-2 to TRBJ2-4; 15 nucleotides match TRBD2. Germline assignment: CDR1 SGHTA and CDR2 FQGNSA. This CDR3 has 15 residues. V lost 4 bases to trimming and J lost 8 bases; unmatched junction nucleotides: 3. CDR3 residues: CASSWGLAGGDIQYF. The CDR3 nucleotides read TGTGCCAGCAGCTGGGGACTAGCGGGAGGAGACATTCAGTACTTC.

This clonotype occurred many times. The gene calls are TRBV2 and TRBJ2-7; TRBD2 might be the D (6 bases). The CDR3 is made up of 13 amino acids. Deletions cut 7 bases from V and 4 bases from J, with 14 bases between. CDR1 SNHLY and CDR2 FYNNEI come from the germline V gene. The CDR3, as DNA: TGTGCCAGCAATCCCGGGAGAGGTTACGAGCAGTACTTC. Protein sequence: CASNPGRGYEQYF.